Detailed here is one T cell receptor (beta chain). This clonotype came up many times. Its recognized antigen is unknown. Base qualities are not provided; no much larger clone lies one nucleotide away. The CDR3 goes from the cysteine to the phenylalanine over 15 residues. The CDR3 DNA has 45 bases and is translated from base 1. Trimming removed 4 bases from V and 6 bases from J, leaving 16 bases between the germline ends. As encoded in the germline V gene, CDR1 is SGHAT while CDR2 is FQNNGV. The data belong to a study of early T cells in non-severe SARS-CoV-2 infection (dated by TCRdb to the early 2020s). The study in broad terms: TCR sequencing used bulk RNA from unsorted whole blood, so alpha and beta chains could not be paired.

A case-control design nested within a healthcare worker cohort in London, UK, was used, with weekly nasopharyngeal swab PCR tests and blood sampling performed. Healthcare workers were recruited during the week of the UK lockdown, between 23 and 31 March 2020, and followed weekly for up to about 15 weeks. Libraries were made using 5' RACE. Data came from a NextSeq 500. In the TCR library protocol, unique molecular identifiers were attached to individual cDNA molecules to correct for PCR bias and sequencing error. Both TCR alpha and beta chains were sequenced, and tight co-correlation was observed between alpha and beta sequence abundances in each sample. In the original analysis: Decombinator V4 was used to perform V gene, J gene and CDR3 annotation of TCR sequences. TCRs were defined as expanded if a significant change between any two time points was detected under a Poisson model with p below 0.0001. TCR abundances were normalised to the total number of TCRs sequenced in each sample and reported as counts per million. TRAV1-2 paired with TRAJ12, TRAJ20 or TRAJ33 defined MAIT TCRs, while TRAV10 paired with TRAJ18 defined iNKT TCRs. VDJdb, accessed on 1 November 2021, was searched for TCRs annotated for CMV, EBV and SARS-CoV-2, and TCRs annotated for more than one antigen were excluded. The public sequencing data were trimmed at Q25 with fastp and processed into clonotypes with MiXCR by TCRdb, which kept only in-frame beta chains. Rows are unified per CDR3 protein, each entry keeping the most common DNA and genes. The V and J calls reflect TCRdb's pipeline rather than the authors' work. In all, the sample holds under 85,000 distinct CDR3 sequences, and more than 12% of those were seen once. Of the sample, about 3.7% is held by the ten largest clones.

On the study overall, not on this receptor specifically: VDJdb matching was skewed toward anti-spike CD8 responses, so virus-specific expansions were likely underestimated and private and CD4 specificities were missed.

The input for sequencing was whole blood, taken at baseline. This receptor was identified in an adult who was a healthcare worker with PCR-confirmed SARS-CoV-2 infection or an uninfected control (not recorded which). The chain uses TRBV11-2 and TRBJ2-1; no D gene can be assigned with confidence. The DNA is TGTGCCAGCAGCTCCAGCGCCCCGACCCGCAATGAGCAGTTCTTC. It is translated as CASSSSAPTRNEQFF.